This TCR beta chain was found in a study of cytomegalovirus exposure and HLA in healthy donors. Study-wide results and limits: High specificity and sensitivity for cytomegalovirus status were reported for the classifier.

V lost 10 bases, J lost 8 bases, and 9 bases stayed unmatched. The length of the CDR3 is 12 residues. Germline V gene sequence: CDR1 SGHTA, CDR2 FQGNSA. Measured with immunoSEQ multiplex PCR; TCRdb has only the in-frame clones, and not every one. The sample has about 160,000 clones, around 96% seen once. Notes on this clone: Its cognate antigen is unknown.

The source is a woman between 18 and 29 years old in good health and CMV-seronegative. Sequencing was performed on PBMCs. V usage is TRBV7-2 and J usage is TRBJ1-2; TRBD1 matches at 8 bases. CDR3 sequence reads: CATQDRVGGYTF. In DNA, the CDR3 is TGTGCCACACAGGACAGGGTAGGCGGCTACACCTTC.